Presented here are 23 T cell receptor beta chains from one specimen sequenced in a study of blood T cell repertoires in COVID-19. Some clones are missing from TCRdb's copy, which holds only in-frame ones; the method was immunoSEQ multiplex PCR. Of 70,000 to 95,000 clones listed, approximately 92% are singletons. The material sequenced was peripheral blood. The receptor set was obtained from a woman of 80 years or more with active COVID-19.

In this sample, this clone turned up once. The V gene is TRBV6-2 or TRBV6-3, the J gene TRBJ2-2; D gene uncertain. The CDR3 consists of 16 residues. Trimming pared 6 bases from V and 1 base from J, leaving 15 bases between. In germline, CDR1 is MNHEY, CDR2 SVGEGT. Here the CDR3 DNA reads TGTGCCAGCAGCCTATTAGACACATGGAACACCGGGGAGCTGTTTTTT. It is translated as CASSLLDTWNTGELFF.

This chain uses TRBV6-2 or TRBV6-3 with TRBJ2-1, with D possibly being TRBD2 (6 bases). The CDR3 spans 13 residues. In germline, CDR1 is MNHEY, CDR2 SVGEGT. With 0 bases removed from V and 10 bases from J, the gap between germline ends came to 10 bases. This CDR3 reads CASSYSPEGEQFF. CDR3 in DNA: TGTGCCAGCAGTTACTCACCGGAGGGGGAGCAGTTCTTC.

The rearrangement links TRBV6-4 to TRBJ2-5; D is possibly TRBD2 (5 bases). Deletions cut 5 bases from V and 4 bases from J, with 11 bases between. Germline CDR1 MRHNA, CDR2 SNTAGT. CDR3 size: 13 residues. The CDR3 DNA is TGTGCCAGCAGTAGACAAGGAGGAGAGACCCAGTACTTC. It specifies CASSRQGGETQYF.

The chain carries TRBV7-9 and TRBJ2-5; D may be TRBD1 (6 bases). Trimming removed 5 bases at V and 4 bases at J, with 14 bases between. CDR1 SEHNR and CDR2 FQNEAQ come from the germline V gene (reference sequence). This CDR3 has 14 residues. The CDR3 loop is CASSTTRTVETQYF. DNA of the CDR3: TGTGCCAGCAGCACCACCCGGACAGTAGAGACCCAGTACTTC.

This sequence joins TRBV6-2 or TRBV6-3 and TRBJ2-7; the D gene is possibly TRBD1 (6 bases). This CDR3 has 11 residues. V was trimmed by 2 bases and J by 8 bases, leaving 7 bases between them. Germline values: CDR1 MNHEY, CDR2 SVGEGT. Here the CDR3 DNA reads TGTGCCAGCAGTTACCAGGGGAAGCAGTACTTC. This sequence encodes CASSYQGKQYF.

This chain uses TRBV28 with TRBJ2-6; no clear D. This CDR3 has 14 residues. The germline V gene has CDR1 MDHEN and CDR2 SYDVKM. Trimming stripped 5 bases from V and 2 bases from J, with 7 bases between. The CDR3 region is CASSDTTGANVLTF. CDR3 bases: TGTGCCAGCAGTGACACGACTGGGGCCAACGTCCTGACTTTC.

This CDR3 reads CASRKGLAGGLSYNEQFF. For the CDR3, the DNA is TGTGCCAGTAGGAAGGGACTAGCGGGAGGATTGAGCTACAATGAGCAGTTCTTC. J is TRBJ2-1 and V is TRBV19, with 15 positions matching TRBD2. In germline, CDR1 is LNHDA, CDR2 SQIVND (reference sequence). Losses at the gene ends were 6 bases for V and 3 bases for J; bases not matched to a gene: 9. The CDR3 spans 18 residues. The full variable domain, its missing parts supplied by reference TRBV19 and TRBJ2-1, is DGGITQSPKYLFRKEGQNVTLSCEQNLNHDAMYWYRQDPGQGLRLIYYSQIVNDFQKGDIAEGYSVSREKKESFPLTVTSAQKNPTAFYLCASRKGLAGGLSYNEQFFGPGTRLTVL.

This clone was detected once. This chain joins TRBV3-1 (or the pseudogene TRBV3-2) and TRBJ2-7; tentative D call: TRBD2 (5 bases). V shed 0 bases and J shed 5 bases, with 14 bases lying between them. This CDR3 has 15 residues. The germline gives CDR1 LGHDT, CDR2 YNNKEL (reference sequence). CDR3 sequence: CASSQDGVWRDEQYF. CDR3 nucleotides: TGTGCCAGCAGCCAAGATGGGGTCTGGCGGGACGAGCAGTACTTC.

The CDR3, as DNA: TGCGCCAGCAGCCCGGGACAGGGGAGAGGAAAACTGTTTTTT. Its protein product is CASSPGQGRGKLFF. The rearrangement links TRBV5-1 to TRBJ1-4; 10 nucleotides align to TRBD1. Germline-derived CDR1 and CDR2 are SGHRS and YFSETQ. This CDR3 has 14 residues. V gave up 4 bases and J gave up 10 bases; unmatched junction bases: 7.

This clone was observed a handful of times. The CDR3 reads CASSLVGTSGYTDTQYF. DNA of the CDR3: TGTGCCAGCAGCTTAGTAGGGACTAGCGGATACACAGATACGCAGTATTTT. The chain employs TRBV7-9 and TRBJ2-3; 11 bases match TRBD2. The CDR3 covers 17 residues. Germline V CDR1 and CDR2: SEHNR, FQNEAQ (reference sequence). The trim removed 1 base at V and 2 bases at J, leaving 5 bases unmatched.

CDR3 sequence (DNA): TGCGCCAGCAGCTTGGGTAGACTAACAGGGGGCGCGGACGAGCAGTACTTC. Translating gives CASSLGRLTGGADEQYF. This chain uses TRBV5-1 with TRBJ2-7, with 9 bases identical to TRBD1. V was clipped by 0 bases and J by 5 bases; unmatched bases: 12. CDR3 length: 17 amino acids. CDR1 is SGHRS, CDR2 YFSETQ, per germline.

This chain joins TRBV7-2 and TRBJ2-4; weak D call: TRBD2 (6 bases). From germline, CDR1 is SGHTA and CDR2 FQGNSA. The V end was cut by 1 base, the J end by 15 bases, with 16 bases between. The length of the CDR3 is 13 residues. The CDR3 DNA follows: TGTGCCAGCAGCTTAGGAAGGGACTTCCCGGGGTACTTC. It is translated as CASSLGRDFPGYF.

A remark on this clone: Other nucleotide sequences from this sample produce the same CDR3. J is TRBJ2-1 and V is TRBV6-2 or TRBV6-3; 15 bases line up with TRBD2. The CDR3 length is 15 residues. V was clipped by 6 bases and J by 7 bases; unmatched bases: 4. Looked up from germline, CDR1 is MNHEY and CDR2 is SVGEGT. CDR3 in amino acids: CASSLGLAGGNEQFF. DNA for the CDR3: TGTGCCAGCAGCCTCGGACTAGCGGGGGGGAATGAGCAGTTCTTC.

The rearrangement links TRBV5-3 to TRBJ1-4; 11 positions agree with TRBD1. TRBV5-3 is an open reading frame whose function is uncertain. The length of the CDR3 is 15 residues. The ends lost 4 bases at V and 5 bases at J; junction bases unmatched: 4. DNA for the CDR3: TGTGCCAGAAGCAGCGGGACAGGGGGGAATGAAAAACTGTTTTTT. This codes for CARSSGTGGNEKLFF.

The chain links TRBV5-1 to TRBJ2-7; 7 nucleotides line up with TRBD1. Trimming at V came to 3 bases and at J to 5 bases, leaving 2 bases not matched to a gene. Germline V gene sequence: CDR1 SGHRS, CDR2 YFSETQ. This CDR3 spans 12 amino acids. The CDR3 loop is CASSSTGNEQYF. CDR3 nucleotide sequence: TGCGCCAGCAGCTCGACAGGGAACGAGCAGTACTTC. Combining the CDR3 with reference TRBV5-1 and TRBJ2-7 gives the whole variable domain KAGVTQTPRYLIKTRGQQVTLSCSPISGHRSVSWYQQTPGQGLQFLFEYFSETQRNKGNFPGRFSGRQFSNSRSEMNVSTLELGDSALYLCASSSTGNEQYFGPGTRLTVT.

This sequence joins TRBV5-1 and TRBJ2-1, with D uncertain. Trimming removed 4 bases at V and 8 bases at J, with 13 bases between. The CDR3 sequence is 13 residues long. The V gene's germline CDR1 is SGHRS and CDR2 YFSETQ. CDR3 bases: TGCGCCAGCAGCCTCGACCCACGGGATGAGCAGTTCTTC. The encoded protein is CASSLDPRDEQFF.

This chain uses TRBV19 with TRBJ1-5; 12 bases line up with TRBD1. The CDR3 consists of 18 residues. Germline V gene lookup returns CDR1 LNHDA and CDR2 SQIVND (reference sequence). The V and J ends lost 1 base and 4 bases, in that order; junction bases with no gene match: 8. CDR3 residues: CASSIGRDRGRRNQPQHF. The CDR3 DNA reads TGTGCCAGTAGTATAGGGAGGGACAGGGGGCGAAGGAATCAGCCCCAGCATTTT.

The chain links TRBV2 to TRBJ2-5; 11 bases are shared with TRBD2. The ends lost 6 bases at V and 5 bases at J; junction bases unmatched: 11. Germline V lookup: CDR1 SNHLY, CDR2 FYNNEI. The CDR3 sequence is 16 residues long. The CDR3 sequence: CASSGTSGTEGETQYF. The DNA of the CDR3 is TGTGCCAGCAGCGGGACTAGCGGTACTGAAGGGGAGACCCAGTACTTC.

The chain recombines TRBV7-3 with TRBJ2-2; 8 positions match TRBD1. The CDR3 is 16 amino acids. Trimming removed 3 bases from V and 8 bases from J; junction bases left unmatched: 11. Germline V gives CDR1 SGHTA, CDR2 FQGTGA. CDR3 coding DNA: TGTGCCAGCAGCTTCGGACAGGGTCCGCCGTTTGGGGAGCTGTTTTTT. Its protein product is CASSFGQGPPFGELFF.

V is TRBV11-3 and J is TRBJ2-1; 10 positions agree with TRBD1. CDR3 length equals 15 residues. Per the germline V gene, CDR1 is SGHNT and CDR2 is YENEEA. V shed 1 base, J shed 8 bases, and the junction held 5 bases outside the gene matches. This CDR3 is CASSLGVTGGDEQFF. CDR3 bases: TGTGCCAGCAGCTTAGGGGTGACAGGGGGCGATGAGCAGTTCTTC. The whole variable domain, filled in from reference TRBV11-3 and TRBJ2-1, reads EAGVVQSPRYKIIEKKQPVAFWCNPISGHNTLYWYLQNLGQGPELLIRYENEEAVDDSQLPKDRFSAERLKGVDSTLKIQPAELGDSAVYLCASSLGVTGGDEQFFGPGTRLTVL.

A remark on this clone: The junction differs from germline at one of its ends, possibly a read error. V and J are TRBV4-3 and TRBJ2-7, with 8 bases fitting TRBD2. The CDR3 consists of 13 residues. Germline V gene lookup returns CDR1 LGHNA and CDR2 YSLEER. CDR3 in DNA: TGCGCCAGCAGCCAAATACCTAGCGGGCCCCTGGACTTC. Its protein product is CASSQIPSGPLDF.

This chain links TRBV24-1 with TRBJ2-5, with TRBD1 identical over 8 bases. V lost 3 bases, J lost 4 bases, and 15 bases stayed unmatched. CDR3 length: 18 residues. The germline gives CDR1 KGHDR, CDR2 SFDVKD. The CDR3 bases are TGTGCCACCAGTGATCCTACCGAGGGGCAGGGGGCTGGAGAGACCCAGTACTTC. Residues: CATSDPTEGQGAGETQYF.

The sample holds a few counts of this clone. V gene TRBV27 combines with J gene TRBJ2-7, with TRBD1 matching over 10 bases. Germline V lookup: CDR1 MNHEY, CDR2 SMNVEV (reference sequence). This CDR3 has 15 amino acids. V shed 6 bases and J 4 bases; nucleotides not matched to a gene: 9. The CDR3 sequence is CASSLDPGQGYEQYF. DNA for the CDR3: TGTGCCAGCAGCTTAGATCCGGGACAGGGGTACGAGCAGTACTTC.